This T cell receptor beta chain was captured by sequencing in a study of shared clonotypes between healthy human individuals. Study-wide results and limits: In this cohort, only blood was sampled, and tissue repertoires likely differ.

Profiled with immunoSEQ multiplex PCR; TCRdb holds only in-frame clones, not every one. This sample has some 2,500,000 clones, with around 93% found just once. Details on this clone: The antigen is unknown. Other nucleotide sequences from this sample produce the same CDR3.

J was trimmed by 4 bases and V by 5 bases; bases with no gene match: 6. Germline V gene lookup returns CDR1 MDHEN and CDR2 SYDVKM. This CDR3 is built from 14 residues. This rearrangement joins TRBV28 to TRBJ1-2, with 8 bases identical to TRBD1. This TCR derives from a man younger than 30 in good health. Some clones in this sample may be carry-over from other donors' samples. Sequences were obtained from naive CD4+ T cells from PBMCs. Indicated subset: CD45RA+ positively selected. The CDR3 DNA follows: TGTGCCAGCAGTACGACAGGGGCCGCCTATGGCTACACCTTC. It yields the protein CASSTTGAAYGYTF.